This record looks at one TCR beta chain sequence and its context. RNA extraction and reverse transcription yielded cDNA as sequencing template. The assay was immunoSEQ multiplex PCR, and TCRdb's table has in-frame clones only and misses some. The table has about 100,000 clones, about 40% seen once; the top ten hold about 17%. V lost 5 bases and J 4 bases, leaving 14 bases between the germline ends. The CDR3 length is 14 residues. Germline V gene sequence: CDR1 SEHNR, CDR2 FQNEAQ (reference sequence). Treatment indicated: oral pan-JAK inhibitor, 5-10 mg twice daily. This record belongs to a study of CD8+ T cells in alopecia areata.

The starting material was CD8+ T cells sorted from blood, obtained at week 24, from a patient treated with tofacitinib. The receptor comes from a human donor with alopecia areata. The chain has TRBV7-9 and TRBJ2-5; a possible D gene is TRBD2 (5 bases). The chain's CDR3 is CASSERAAPETQYF. DNA of the CDR3: TGTGCCAGCAGCGAGAGGGCGGCGCCAGAGACCCAGTACTTC.